This is a list of T cell receptor beta chains from one sample in a study of long-term antiretroviral therapy in people with HIV. The table came from immunoSEQ multiplex PCR; TCRdb's copy has only in-frame clones and leaves some out. Of 20,000 to 25,000 clones in the sample, 82% are singletons; the top ten hold about 10%. The sample consisted of unsorted PBMCs, taken approximately 2.5 years after starting antiretroviral therapy. Receptor source: a man aged 40-49 years with HIV. The CDR3 runs from the conserved cysteine through the conserved F or W. Fields, in order: D gene, V gene, CDR3 length, J gene, clone size, CDR3 DNA, CDR3 protein. A D gene is named only where the DNA matches it firmly. Clone sizes are given selectively: once, few, many, or a class where the clone is expanded.

D: TRBD1; V: TRBV27; length: 13; J: TRBJ1-1; size: NA; DNA: TGTGCCAGCGGGGACAGGCTGGGCACTGAAGCTTTCTTT; CDR3: CASGDRLGTEAFF
D: NA; V: TRBV5-4; length: 15; J: TRBJ2-5; size: once; DNA: TGTGCCAGCAGCTCTGAGGGACGGAGTACGAAGACCCAGTACTTC; CDR3: CASSSEGRSTKTQYF
D: NA; V: TRBV18; length: 14; J: TRBJ2-3; size: once; DNA: TGTGCCAGCTCACCCCTGGACCTGGCAGATACGCAGTATTTT; CDR3: CASSPLDLADTQYF
D: NA; V: TRBV5-1; length: 11; J: TRBJ1-3; size: few; DNA: TGCGCCAGCAGGCCCGGAAACACCATATATTTT; CDR3: CASRPGNTIYF
D: NA; V: TRBV5-1; length: 14; J: TRBJ1-1; size: NA; DNA: TGCGCCAGCAGCTTTAAAGTAATGAACACTGAAGCTTTCTTT; CDR3: CASSFKVMNTEAFF
D: TRBD2; V: TRBV9; length: 17; J: TRBJ2-7; size: NA; DNA: TGTGCCAGCAGCGTAGCTCCATCTGCGGGGGTAACATACGAGCAGTACTTC; CDR3: CASSVAPSAGVTYEQYF
D: TRBD1; V: TRBV29-1; length: 16; J: TRBJ1-4; size: NA; DNA: TGCAGCGTTTCGGGACAGGGGGATGCAACTAATGAAAAACTGTTTTTT; CDR3: CSVSGQGDATNEKLFF
D: NA; V: TRBV9; length: 14; J: TRBJ1-2; size: once; DNA: TGTGCCAGCAGCCTGACAGACCTTAACTATGGCTACACCTTC; CDR3: CASSLTDLNYGYTF
D: NA; V: TRBV28; length: 11; J: TRBJ2-7; size: NA; DNA: TGTGCCAGCAGTCTAACCTACGAGCAGTACTTC; CDR3: CASSLTYEQYF
D: NA; V: TRBV14; length: 15; J: TRBJ1-6; size: NA; DNA: TGTGCCAGCAGCCAAGGCAACTCCTATAATTCACCCCTCCACTTT; CDR3: CASSQGNSYNSPLHF
D: NA; V: TRBV5-1; length: 13; J: TRBJ2-7; size: NA; DNA: TGCGCCAGCAGCTTGTGGACCGTCAACGAGCAGTACTTC; CDR3: CASSLWTVNEQYF